There are many counts of the clone carrying this T cell receptor (beta chain). Unique molecular identifiers were built into the TCRbeta library. One entry per CDR3 protein results from TCRdb running MiXCR on the PCR reads. The repertoire holds approximately 400,000 distinct CDR3 sequences, with roughly 11% as singletons. This entry comes from a study of T-cell reconstitution after alpha-beta-depleted transplantation in children. The receptor was derived from a human donor who donated a stem cell graft to a child with acute myeloid leukemia. The sequenced sample was PBMCs from the stem cell graft donor, obtained from the stem cell graft.

The CDR3: CASRSSATGELFF. For the CDR3, the DNA is TGTGCCAGCAGGTCCAGTGCCACCGGGGAGCTGTTTTTT. The V gene is TRBV12-3 or TRBV12-4, the J gene TRBJ2-2; D call uncertain. The V end lost 6 bases, the J end lost 4 bases, and 9 bases lay between the germline ends. This CDR3 spans 13 amino acids.